These 19 T cell receptor beta chains originate from one sample sequenced in a study of OX40 agonist ivuxolimab in advanced cancers. Clones were sequenced by immunoSEQ multiplex PCR, and TCRdb holds only the in-frame ones, with some missing. The sample contains tens of thousands of clones, 85% of which appear only once. The sequencing used CD4+ or CD8+ T cells sorted from blood, collected in a trial of the OX40 agonist ivuxolimab. These receptor sequences come from an adult with an advanced solid tumor such as melanoma, head and neck, liver or kidney cancer.

This clone was counted once. V is TRBV7-2 and J is TRBJ1-5; TRBD1 matches at 11 bases. This CDR3 has 15 amino acids. Germline V gene data show CDR1 as SGHTA and CDR2 as FQGNSA. Unmatched junction bases numbered 5, after V lost 5 bases and J lost 5 bases. CDR3 amino acids: CASSQGQGAYQPQHF. CDR3 coding DNA: TGTGCCAGCAGCCAAGGACAGGGGGCATATCAGCCCCAGCATTTT.

The chain uses TRBV7-9 and TRBJ1-6; D is uncertain. The CDR3 is made up of 13 amino acids. Germline V gene data show CDR1 as SEHNR and CDR2 as FQNEAQ (reference sequence). The V gene lost 1 base and the J gene lost 10 bases, with 8 bases spanning the gap. CDR3 DNA sequence: TGTGCCAGCAGCTTAGTAGAGGGCTCACCCCTCCACTTT. Translating gives CASSLVEGSPLHF. The full variable domain, rest sourced from reference TRBV7-9 and TRBJ1-6, is DTGVSQNPRHKITKRGQNVTFRCDPISEHNRLYWYRQTLGQGPEFLTYFQNEAQLEKSRLLSDRFSAERPKGSFSTLEIQRTEQGDSAMYLCASSLVEGSPLHFGNGTRLTVT.

J is TRBJ1-5 and V is TRBV10-1; D gene ambiguous. The CDR3 extends over 13 amino acids. Germline CDR1 and CDR2: WNHNN and SYGVQD (reference sequence). V lost 0 bases to trimming and J lost 7 bases, with 7 bases between them. In DNA form, the CDR3 reads TGCGCCAGCAGTGAGTCGCTGGGGCAGCCCCAGCATTTT. The encoded protein is CASSESLGQPQHF.

This clone showed up just a few times. The rearrangement links TRBV20-1 to TRBJ1-5; 7 positions match TRBD1. Germline assignment: CDR1 DFQATT and CDR2 SNEGSKA (reference sequence). J gave up 7 bases and V 4 bases, and 1 base lay outside the gene matches. This CDR3 has 11 amino acids. DNA for the CDR3: TGCAGTGCTACAGGGGGGCAGCCCCAGCATTTT. This encodes CSATGGQPQHF.

The chain couples TRBV7-8 to TRBJ1-5, with D tentatively TRBD1 (5 bases). V lost 4 bases, J lost 7 bases, and 14 bases lay in between. Germline V lookup: CDR1 SGHVS, CDR2 FQNEAQ. The CDR3 length is 14 residues. CDR3 bases: TGTGCCAGCAGCTCCTACGGGGGGGACCAGCCCCAGCATTTT. It specifies CASSSYGGDQPQHF.

V usage is TRBV11-1 and J usage is TRBJ1-2; 7 nucleotides align to TRBD1. With 3 bases clipped from V and 6 bases from J, the junction kept 4 bases outside the gene matches. Germline loops: CDR1 SGHAT, CDR2 FQDESV (reference sequence). The CDR3 spans 13 residues. CDR3 sequence (DNA): TGTGCCAGCAGCTTTGACAGGGCCGATGGCTACACCTTC. Protein sequence: CASSFDRADGYTF.

The chain uses TRBV5-6 and TRBJ1-2; 7 positions agree with TRBD1. This CDR3 comprises 13 residues. V lost 4 bases, J lost 12 bases, and 12 bases stayed unmatched. Germline values: CDR1 SGHDT, CDR2 YYEEEE. The CDR3 spells CASSHDRENGHTF. Here the CDR3 DNA reads TGTGCCAGCAGCCATGACAGGGAGAACGGCCACACCTTC.

V usage is TRBV12-2 and J usage is TRBJ2-7; TRBD1 is the table's D call, not checked against the DNA. TRBV12-2 is flagged as a pseudogene. This CDR3 region has 14 residues. CDR3 sequence (DNA): TGTGCACCGCCCCTCGGACAGGAGGTCTCCGAGCAGTACGTC. Translated: CAPPLGQEVSEQYV.

This clone was detected ten times or more. The chain carries TRBV5-6 and TRBJ1-3; D perhaps matches TRBD1 (5 bases). Trimming took off 5 bases at V and 0 bases at J, with 6 bases between the two ends. Germline-derived CDR1 and CDR2 are SGHDT and YYEEEE. The length of the CDR3 is 13 residues. This chain's CDR3 is CASSQGSGNTIYF. CDR3 sequence (DNA): TGTGCCAGCAGTCAGGGCTCTGGAAACACCATATATTTT.

The rearrangement joins TRBV11-2 to TRBJ2-7, with 7 nucleotides matching TRBD1. The CDR3 is made up of 14 amino acids. CDR1 and CDR2 (germline): SGHAT, FQNNGV. Trimming cost V 5 bases and J 2 bases; bases outside gene matches: 6. CDR3 amino acids: CASSPRQGAYEQYF. CDR3 nucleotides: TGTGCCAGCAGCCCAAGACAGGGAGCCTACGAGCAGTACTTC.

The chain links TRBV2 to TRBJ1-2; 7 bases fit TRBD1. CDR3 length: 15 amino acids. V trimming: 3 bases; J trimming: 3 bases; junction bases outside the gene matches: 7. From germline, CDR1 is SNHLY and CDR2 FYNNEI. CDR3: CASSDQGEGYYGYTF. As DNA, the CDR3 is TGTGCCAGCAGTGATCAGGGGGAGGGGTACTATGGCTACACCTTC.

V gene TRBV7-3 combines with J gene TRBJ2-2, with 7 positions matching TRBD1. V was pared by 5 bases and J by 7 bases, with 10 bases of the junction left unmatched. Germline CDR1 reads SGHTA; CDR2 reads FQGTGA. CDR3 length: 15 amino acids. Written as DNA, the CDR3 is TGTGCCAGCAGCCCCGAGGGGGCGTATCACGGGGAGCTGTTTTTT. As protein: CASSPEGAYHGELFF.

This rearrangement joins TRBV25-1 to TRBJ2-2, with a tentative D call TRBD2 (6 bases). The CDR3 length is 14 residues. V lost 5 bases to trimming and J lost 7 bases, with 14 bases between them. Per the germline V gene, CDR1 is MGHDK and CDR2 is SYGVNS. The CDR3 coding sequence is TGTGCCAGCAGTCGTGCAGGGAGGAACGGGGAGCTGTTTTTT. Protein product: CASSRAGRNGELFF.

V gene TRBV18 combines with J gene TRBJ1-5; 12 bases agree with TRBD1. CDR3 length: 15 amino acids. The germline V gene encodes CDR1 KGHSH and CDR2 LQKENI. J was trimmed by 6 bases and V by 4 bases; bases with no gene match: 4. CDR3 region: CASSLGTGGSQPQHF. The DNA of the CDR3 is TGTGCCAGCTCACTAGGGACAGGGGGCAGTCAGCCCCAGCATTTT. The full variable domain, with the rest looked up from reference TRBV18 and TRBJ1-5, is NAGVMQNPRHLVRRRGQEARLRCSPMKGHSHVYWYRQLPEEGLKFMVYLQKENIIDESGMPKERFSAEFPKEGPSILRIQQVVRGDSAAYFCASSLGTGGSQPQHFGDGTRLSIL.

The V call is TRBV30, the J call TRBJ1-1; unclear D gene. CDR3 length equals 12 residues. CDR1 is GTSNPN and CDR2 is SVGIG in the germline V gene (reference sequence). V was pared by 1 base and J by 8 bases, with 11 bases between. The CDR3 region has the DNA TGTGCCTGGAGTGCCAGCGGTGCCGAAGCTTTCTTT. This sequence encodes CAWSASGAEAFF.

The chain joins TRBV2 to TRBJ2-3; D perhaps matches TRBD1 (5 bases). The CDR3 runs 16 residues. From germline, CDR1 is SNHLY and CDR2 FYNNEI. V was cut by 2 bases and J by 4 bases, with 16 bases left in between. Here the CDR3 reads CASSENQGNFPDTQYF. CDR3 DNA sequence: TGTGCCAGCAGTGAAAACCAGGGTAACTTCCCAGATACGCAGTATTTT.

The chain links TRBV29-1 to TRBJ1-3; D unresolved. Germline V gene sequence: CDR1 SQVTM, CDR2 ANQGSEA. There are 12 residues in the CDR3. Trimming shortened V by 6 bases and J by 7 bases, and 13 bases separated the two germline ends. The CDR3 sequence is CSVTEGGNTIYF. The CDR3 DNA sequence: TGCAGCGTCACCGAGGGTGGGAACACCATATATTTT. The full variable domain, completed using reference TRBV29-1 and TRBJ1-3, is SAVISQKPSRDICQRGTSLTIQCQVDSQVTMMFWYRQQPGQSLTLIATANQGSEATYESGFVIDKFPISRPNLTFSTLTVSNMSPEDSSIYLCSVTEGGNTIYFGEGSWLTVV.

The J gene is TRBJ1-4, the V gene TRBV28; D is undetermined. CDR3 length equals 14 residues. The V end was cut by 5 bases, the J end by 5 bases, with 12 bases between. Germline V gives CDR1 MDHEN, CDR2 SYDVKM. The CDR3 region has the DNA TGTGCCAGCAGTCTCCTCTTCCCCAATGAAAAACTGTTTTTT. As protein: CASSLLFPNEKLFF.

V is TRBV21-1 and J is TRBJ2-2; the D call TRBD2 from the table was never checked on the DNA. TRBV21-1 has pseudogene status. CDR3 length equals 17 residues. The DNA for the CDR3 is TGTGCCAGCGGGATTAGTTCCACGGGAGGGACAAGCGGGGAGCTGTTTTTT. Translation: CASGISSTGGTSGELFF.